This T cell receptor (beta chain) was captured by sequencing in a study of blood T cell repertoires in COVID-19 (dated by TCRdb to about 2020). With regard to the full study: Samples covering the acute and convalescent phases of COVID-19 were provided by collaborators in the United States, Italy and Spain. The material from the prospective study consisted of cDNA or gDNA derived from T cells, B-cell-depleted T cells, or PBMCs. The dataset comprised deeply sampled blood TCRbeta repertoires from subjects exposed to, actively infected with, or recovered from COVID-19. The repertoires were made available in a free public database intended to serve as a resource for research on the immune response to SARS-CoV-2. The samples were drawn from the first 160 participants of the ongoing ImmuneRACE study and from some 1,300 subjects provided by 6 global collaborators. A de-identified subject ID, COVID-19 status, age in years and sex were almost always included in the sample metadata. Where available, HLA class I and class II types were obtained from metadata supplied by the sample provider rather than from assay-based typing. Results the study describes overall, beyond this receptor: The amount of clinical and demographic metadata varied by source and participant and was provided uncurated.

TCRbeta CDR3 regions were amplified from genomic DNA by means of the immunoSEQ Assay, a bias-controlled multiplex PCR. For the original study's pipeline: The number of nucleated cells in each sample was estimated by amplification of reference gene primers within the assay. To quantify the absolute abundance of each unique TCRbeta CDR3 rearrangement, sequence reads were collapsed and filtered. For each sample, productive Simpson clonality was calculated as the square root of Simpson's diversity index over productive rearrangements. Sourced from immuneACCESS, this table was stored by TCRdb with only in-frame sequences that have V and J called. A share of the clones is absent; for the studies checked, an unresolved V gene accounts for under half, and the remainder has no known explanation. V and J calls and clone size are copied from that table; D and trimming were computed from the DNA. The sample table lists 140,000 or so clones, 88% of them with a count of one. The top ten hold 1.5% to 2% of the sample.

The cysteine opens and the phenylalanine closes a CDR3 of 15 amino acids. Only CDR3 DNA is held: 45 bases, read in frame from base 1. The germline V gene encodes CDR1 SGDLS and CDR2 YYNGEE. Trimmed from V: 3 bases; trimmed from J: 5 bases; junction bases lacking a gene match: 6. Concerning this clone: Its binding antigen is unknown. Per-nucleotide qualities are absent, and no much larger clonotype sits a single base away.

The collaborating institutions used their own protocols to collect whole blood in K2EDTA tubes. For TCRbeta analysis, collaborators shipped samples as frozen whole blood, isolated PBMCs, or DNA extracted from either of those sample types. Sequencing input: peripheral blood. Here the chain combines TRBV9 and TRBJ2-1, with TRBD1 matching 9 junction bases. This TCR derives from a man in his 70s with acute or convalescent COVID-19. The CDR3 protein: CASSAGGQGNNEQFF. The DNA reads as follows: TGTGCCAGCAGCGCCGGGGGACAGGGAAACAATGAGCAGTTCTTC.